This T cell receptor beta chain originates from a study of cytomegalovirus exposure and HLA in healthy donors. In its sample, this clone was seen a few times. No antigen is known for it. Amplification used 60 Vbeta primers and 13 Jbeta primers. The repertoire was sequenced with immunoSEQ multiplex PCR; TCRdb's copy has only in-frame clones and lacks some. This table has roughly 150,000 clones, about 72% appearing once. General study results and limits: After further analysis at a later stage, roughly 16,000 TCR beta sequences were associated with HLA alleles at 0.05 false discovery rate. When analyzed later, the rates of TCR association showed variation by HLA locus, with DRB1 the most and HLA-C the fewest.

CDR1 and CDR2 (germline): SGHAT, FQNNGV. This CDR3 spans 17 amino acids. Deletions cut 0 bases from V and 0 bases from J, with 9 bases between. The sequence derives from a man aged 50 to 59 in good health and CMV-seropositive. The chain employs TRBV11-2 and TRBJ2-6; D is ambiguous. Sequencing used PBMCs. The CDR3: CASSLDLRSSGANVLTF. The CDR3 coding sequence is TGTGCCAGCAGCTTAGATCTGAGAAGCTCTGGGGCCAACGTCCTGACTTTC. Together with reference TRBV11-2 and TRBJ2-6, the CDR3 gives the full variable domain: EAGVAQSPRYKIIEKRQSVAFWCNPISGHATLYWYQQILGQGPKLLIQFQNNGVVDDSQLPKDRFSAERLKGVDSTLKIQPAKLEDSAVYLCASSLDLRSSGANVLTFGAGSRLTVL.